These 26 T cell receptor beta chains came from one sample sequenced in a study of CXCR3-negative and CXCR3-positive naive CD8 T cells. Researchers prepared the TRB cDNA libraries using 5' RACE with UMI labels. Each CDR3 protein gets one entry in TCRdb, which reprocessed the 5' RACE reads and gives no DNA. The sample has 45,000 to 60,000 distinct CDR3 sequences. Source material: naive CXCR3- CD8+ T cells from blood. The subset was: CD45RO-CCR7+CD27+CD95- naive CD8+ T cells lacking CXCR3 (TNR3-). These receptors originate from a human donor in good health. Some clones in this sample may be carry-over from other donors' samples.

The gene calls are TRBV29-1 and TRBJ2-2. The CDR3 is made up of 13 amino acids. CDR1 and CDR2 (germline): SQVTM, ANQGSEA. The CDR3 is CSVEVSATGELFF.

The genes are TRBV29-1 and TRBJ2-7; TCRdb names TRBD1, which stays unverified in the absence of DNA. The CDR3 runs 11 residues. Germline V gene data show CDR1 as SQVTM and CDR2 as ANQGSEA. CDR3 residues: CSVEQGDEQYF.

This clonotype is classed as medium-sized by frequency. The chain employs TRBV20-1 and TRBJ2-7; TCRdb indicates TRBD2, and absent DNA this call remains unverified. The CDR3 extends over 13 amino acids. Germline lookup yields CDR1 DFQATT and CDR2 SNEGSKA (reference sequence). This CDR3 is CSGTSGGGYEQYF.

This sequence joins TRBV6-4 and TRBJ1-5. The CDR3 consists of 14 residues. Germline V gives CDR1 MRHNA, CDR2 SNTAGT. CDR3: CASSDREGGQPQHF.

The J gene is TRBJ2-7, the V gene TRBV9; there is no DNA to check the TCRdb D call of TRBD1. There are 20 residues in the CDR3. Germline lookup yields CDR1 SGDLS and CDR2 YYNGEE. The CDR3 sequence: CASSVVAARDRGPPSYEQYF.

The chain recombines TRBV5-6 with TRBJ1-5. The length of the CDR3 is 14 residues. Germline CDR1 SGHDT, CDR2 YYEEEE. The CDR3 spells CASSLYGGNQPQHF.

The chain carries TRBV21-1 and TRBJ1-5. TRBV21-1 is assigned pseudogene status. The CDR3 spans 18 residues. CDR3 sequence reads: CASSGGRTGSGRNQPQHF.

This chain connects TRBV21-1 to TRBJ2-1. TRBV21-1 is annotated as a pseudogene. The length of the CDR3 is 17 residues. CDR3 in amino acids: CASSKKKETSSYNEQFF.

This chain uses TRBV20-1 with TRBJ2-7; lacking DNA, the TRBD1 call made by TCRdb goes unchecked. From germline, CDR1 is DFQATT and CDR2 SNEGSKA (reference sequence). There are 15 residues in the CDR3. This CDR3 is CSAGDPRGPSYEQYF.

The rearrangement uses TRBV7-6 and TRBJ2-3; TCRdb's assignment of TRBD1 cannot be checked, as there is no DNA. CDR3 length: 15 amino acids. Germline values: CDR1 SGHVS, CDR2 FNYEAQ. CDR3 region: CASSTAGGPPDTQYF.

V gene TRBV29-1 combines with J gene TRBJ1-2. Germline CDR1 and CDR2: SQVTM and ANQGSEA. The CDR3 has 11 amino acids. This chain's CDR3 is CSVEGLRGYTF.

V is TRBV6-4 and J is TRBJ2-7; the TCRdb call, TRBD1, lacks DNA for checking. CDR1 is MRHNA and CDR2 is SNTAGT in the germline V gene. The CDR3 spans 15 residues. The CDR3 loop is CASSDRPGNTYEQYF.

The chain uses TRBV29-1 and TRBJ1-3. This CDR3 comprises 14 residues. The germline CDR1 and CDR2 sequences are SQVTM and ANQGSEA. The CDR3 region is CSVDPGRSGNTIYF.

The V call is TRBV7-3, the J call TRBJ2-1; the D call from TCRdb, TRBD2, cannot be confirmed without DNA. This CDR3 has 14 residues. Germline loops: CDR1 SGHTA, CDR2 FQGTGA. Here the CDR3 reads CASSPSGGYNEQFF.

The chain has TRBV12-3 or TRBV12-4 and TRBJ2-3; TCRdb reports TRBD2, a call that lacks DNA to check it against. This CDR3 comprises 15 residues. CDR3: CASSWTSVSTDTQYF.

J is TRBJ2-7 and V is TRBV14. The CDR3 sequence is 13 residues long. Per germline, CDR1 SGHDN and CDR2 FVKESK. The CDR3 is CASSSAESYEQYF.

The chain combines TRBV7-8 with TRBJ1-4; TCRdb's D call, TRBD1, is unchecked because there is no DNA. Germline CDR1 is SGHVS and CDR2 is FQNEAQ. This CDR3 has 18 amino acids. CDR3 residues: CASSPGRIGASTNEKLFF.

The CDR3 is CASSQLYDNSGNTIYF. This rearrangement joins TRBV4-1 to TRBJ1-3. This CDR3 contains 16 residues. CDR1 MGHRA and CDR2 YSYEKL come from the germline V gene.

This chain connects TRBV3-1 to TRBJ2-7; TCRdb gives TRBD1 as the D gene, but with no DNA this cannot be confirmed. The CDR3 extends over 15 amino acids. CDR1 is LGHDT, CDR2 YNNKEL, per germline (reference sequence). CDR3: CASSQLTGGFDEQYF.

The chain recombines TRBV29-1 with TRBJ2-7; the D gene TCRdb calls, TRBD2, cannot be checked with no DNA. Germline assignment: CDR1 SQVTM and CDR2 ANQGSEA. This CDR3 is 15 amino acids long. CDR3 loop: CSVEGLADHSYEQYF.

The chain joins TRBV20-1 to TRBJ2-5; as DNA is missing, the TRBD1 call by TCRdb cannot be tested. The CDR3 runs 17 residues. CDR1 is DFQATT and CDR2 is SNEGSKA in the germline V gene (reference sequence). The CDR3 sequence is CSARDIPGNKLQETQYF.

This rearrangement joins TRBV28 to TRBJ1-5; checking the TCRdb D call of TRBD1 is not possible without DNA. CDR1 and CDR2 (germline): MDHEN, SYDVKM. The CDR3 covers 16 residues. CDR3 loop: CASSLLTELSNQPQHF.

The chain has TRBV7-9 and TRBJ1-1. This CDR3 has 14 amino acids. The germline V gene has CDR1 SEHNR and CDR2 FQNEAQ (reference sequence). CDR3 sequence: CASSLMRPNTEAFF.

The chain couples TRBV6-6 to TRBJ2-1; the D gene TCRdb calls, TRBD1, cannot be checked with no DNA. There are 15 residues in the CDR3. The germline V gene encodes CDR1 MNHNY and CDR2 SVGAGI (reference sequence). CDR3 region: CASSVGTGGFNEQFF.

This chain joins TRBV7-9 and TRBJ1-4; TCRdb selects TRBD1, and the lack of DNA leaves this call unchecked. CDR1 and CDR2 (germline): SEHNR, FQNEAQ (reference sequence). CDR3 size: 14 residues. This CDR3 reads CAAGTQGTDEKLFF.

The V and J genes are TRBV28 and TRBJ1-5. There are 17 residues in the CDR3. Germline V lookup: CDR1 MDHEN, CDR2 SYDVKM. The chain's CDR3 is CASSLFSSSYSNQPQHF.